Presented here are 15 T cell receptor beta chains from one specimen sequenced in a study of OX40 agonist ivuxolimab in advanced cancers. The method behind the library was the immunoSEQ multiplex PCR assay. TCRdb took this table from immuneACCESS and kept in-frame rearrangements with V and J called. Such tables lack part of the clones; where checked against another copy, unresolved V genes explain under half of the gap, and the rest is unexplained. The sample table contains 9,500 to 15,000 clones; only one count was recorded for around 66% of them. Of the sample, approximately 10% is held by the ten largest clones. The sample consisted of CD4+ or CD8+ T cells sorted from blood, taken in a trial of the OX40 agonist ivuxolimab. The origin of the receptors is an adult with an advanced solid tumor such as melanoma, head and neck, liver or kidney cancer.

V usage is TRBV4-2 and J usage is TRBJ2-3; D possibly corresponds to TRBD2 (7 bases). Germline V gene data show CDR1 as LGHNA and CDR2 as YNFKEQ. The V end lost 1 base, the J end lost 5 bases, and 16 bases lay between the germline ends. The CDR3 covers 16 residues. Here the CDR3 reads CASSQGEGGRGDTQYF. The CDR3 bases are TGTGCCAGCAGCCAAGGGGAGGGGGGGCGAGGAGATACGCAGTATTTT.

V usage is TRBV27 and J usage is TRBJ2-7; 7 positions match TRBD2. V trimming: 2 bases; J trimming: 2 bases; junction bases outside the gene matches: 3. The V gene's germline CDR1 is MNHEY and CDR2 SMNVEV (reference sequence). The CDR3 sequence is 14 residues long. The CDR3 coding sequence is TGTGCCAGCAGTTTAGTCCGGGGGGCCTACGAGCAGTACTTC. Translation: CASSLVRGAYEQYF.

CDR3 DNA sequence: TGTGCCAGCAGCGTAGGGGGGGGGCACGAGCAGTACTTC. It codes for CASSVGGGHEQYF. The gene calls are TRBV9 and TRBJ2-7; D may be TRBD2 (7 bases). The CDR3 runs 13 residues. Germline CDR1 and CDR2: SGDLS and YYNGEE. Trimming took off 0 bases at V and 5 bases at J, with 9 bases between the two ends.

This sequence joins TRBV2 and TRBJ2-7, with a tentative D call TRBD1 (5 bases). Per germline, CDR1 SNHLY and CDR2 FYNNEI. Between the trimmed V and J ends, which lost 6 bases and 4 bases, there was a span of 13 bases. The CDR3 runs to 13 residues. The CDR3, as DNA: TGTGCCAGCAGACCGGACACCCGTTACGAGCAGTACTTC. Amino acids: CASRPDTRYEQYF.

A single count supports this clone. V and J are TRBV7-6 and TRBJ2-7, with 9 positions matching TRBD1. CDR1 and CDR2 (germline): SGHVS, FNYEAQ. The CDR3 is 15 residues long. With V trimmed by 2 bases and J by 3 bases, 5 bases remained unmatched. CDR3: CASSLQATGGYEQYF. CDR3 sequence (DNA): TGTGCCAGCAGCTTACAAGCGACAGGGGGCTACGAGCAGTACTTC.

This chain uses TRBV19 with TRBJ2-1; D is uncertain. Per germline, CDR1 LNHDA and CDR2 SQIVND (reference sequence). The CDR3 length is 13 residues. V lost 2 bases to trimming and J lost 5 bases, with 7 bases between them. CDR3 DNA sequence: TGTGCCAGTAGTATAAGTCGCCACAATGAGCAGTTCTTC. The encoded protein is CASSISRHNEQFF. Full variable domain (rest looked up from reference TRBV19 and TRBJ2-1): DGGITQSPKYLFRKEGQNVTLSCEQNLNHDAMYWYRQDPGQGLRLIYYSQIVNDFQKGDIAEGYSVSREKKESFPLTVTSAQKNPTAFYLCASSISRHNEQFFGPGTRLTVL.

This clone was seen a single time. This chain joins TRBV2 and TRBJ2-7, with TRBD1 matching over 7 bases. From germline, CDR1 is SNHLY and CDR2 FYNNEI. With 5 bases clipped from V and 3 bases from J, the junction kept 7 bases outside the gene matches. The CDR3 length is 14 residues. The CDR3 region is CASSPQGFGYEQYF. The CDR3 DNA reads TGTGCCAGCAGTCCACAGGGGTTCGGCTACGAGCAGTACTTC.

This clone is deemed medium-sized. V is TRBV19 and J is TRBJ2-2; 10 nucleotides agree with TRBD2. This CDR3 has 14 residues. Germline V gene sequence: CDR1 LNHDA, CDR2 SQIVND (reference sequence). V was clipped by 2 bases and J by 6 bases; unmatched bases: 0. The CDR3: CASSILAGAGELFF. DNA for the CDR3: TGTGCCAGTAGTATACTAGCGGGGGCCGGGGAGCTGTTTTTT.

In this sample, this clone turned up once. This chain links TRBV5-1 with TRBJ1-2; D gene ambiguous. The CDR3 runs 13 residues. V was shortened by 8 bases and J by 2 bases, with 13 bases between the two germline ends. The V gene's germline CDR1 is SGHRS and CDR2 YFSETQ. The CDR3 DNA reads TGCGCCAGTGGGCTGGAGGGAAACTATGGCTACACCTTC. Translated, it gives CASGLEGNYGYTF.

This sequence joins TRBV9 and TRBJ1-1, with TRBD1 identical over 10 bases. This CDR3 is 14 amino acids long. V was clipped by 3 bases and J by 4 bases; unmatched bases: 3. CDR1 is SGDLS, CDR2 YYNGEE, per germline. The CDR3 loop reads CASSAGTGVTEAFF. The CDR3, as DNA: TGTGCCAGCAGCGCCGGGACAGGGGTCACTGAAGCTTTCTTT.

This clone has only a few counts. The rearrangement joins TRBV6-6 to TRBJ1-3; D might be TRBD1 (5 bases). Trimming pared 6 bases from V and 4 bases from J, leaving 13 bases between. This CDR3 spans 14 amino acids. Germline V gives CDR1 MNHNY, CDR2 SVGAGI (reference sequence). The CDR3 sequence is CASRSRVGGNTIYF. The CDR3 DNA is TGTGCCAGCAGGTCCAGGGTCGGAGGAAACACCATATATTTT.

V is TRBV6-5 and J is TRBJ1-1; 8 nucleotides line up with TRBD1. Germline CDR1 and CDR2: MNHEY and SVGAGI. V gave up 2 bases and J gave up 5 bases; unmatched junction bases: 1. The CDR3 is made up of 13 amino acids. The CDR3 protein is CASSYGTGTEAFF. Written as DNA, the CDR3 is TGTGCCAGCAGTTACGGGACAGGAACTGAAGCTTTCTTT.

The chain has TRBV5-1 and TRBJ2-5; possible D gene TRBD1, 6 bases. Germline V gene lookup returns CDR1 SGHRS and CDR2 YFSETQ. V was clipped by 4 bases and J by 5 bases, with 24 bases between them. CDR3 length: 17 amino acids. The CDR3 DNA reads TGCGCCAGCAGCCGGCTCGGGACAAACATCCGGACGGAGACCCAGTACTTC. Amino acids: CASSRLGTNIRTETQYF.

V and J are TRBV10-3 and TRBJ1-5; no clear D gene. The CDR3 runs to 14 residues. Looked up from germline, CDR1 is ENHRY and CDR2 is SYGVKD. The germline V and J ends were trimmed by 10 bases and 1 base, with 14 bases remaining between them. In DNA, the CDR3 is TGTGCCACTTCCAGAGGGCGGAGCAATCAGCCCCAGCATTTT. Encoded protein: CATSRGRSNQPQHF.

This clone ranks as medium-sized. The chain links TRBV28 to TRBJ2-7; a possible D gene is TRBD1 (6 bases). Germline V gives CDR1 MDHEN, CDR2 SYDVKM. This CDR3 is 13 amino acids long. Trimming stripped 3 bases from V and 2 bases from J, with 8 bases between. CDR3 sequence (DNA): TGTGCCAGCAGTTTCCAGGGGACCTACGAGCAGTACTTC. Its translation is CASSFQGTYEQYF.